This record covers a single T cell receptor (beta chain). This sample is drawn from a study of blood T cell repertoires in COVID-19. Study information: From the United States, Italy and Spain came samples of acute and convalescent COVID-19. The cDNA or gDNA used as material had been derived from T cells, B-cell-depleted T cells, or PBMCs.

Trimming shortened V by 1 base and J by 4 bases, and 8 bases separated the two germline ends. Looked up from germline, CDR1 is SGHDT and CDR2 is YYEEEE. The CDR3 runs 13 residues. In the original processing: Estimates of nucleated cell counts were drawn from the amplification of reference gene primers. Some clones are missing from TCRdb's copy, which holds only in-frame ones; the method was immunoSEQ multiplex PCR. V and J calls and clone size are copied from that table; D and trimming were computed from the DNA. In the table there are some 80,000 clones, almost 85% of which are singletons. The chain uses TRBV5-6 and TRBJ1-2; D unresolved. The sample consisted of peripheral blood. The clonotype comes from a man of 80 years or more with acute or convalescent COVID-19. The CDR3, as DNA: TGTGCCAGCAGCTTGTTACAGTCCTATGGCTACACCTTC. Translation gives CASSLLQSYGYTF.